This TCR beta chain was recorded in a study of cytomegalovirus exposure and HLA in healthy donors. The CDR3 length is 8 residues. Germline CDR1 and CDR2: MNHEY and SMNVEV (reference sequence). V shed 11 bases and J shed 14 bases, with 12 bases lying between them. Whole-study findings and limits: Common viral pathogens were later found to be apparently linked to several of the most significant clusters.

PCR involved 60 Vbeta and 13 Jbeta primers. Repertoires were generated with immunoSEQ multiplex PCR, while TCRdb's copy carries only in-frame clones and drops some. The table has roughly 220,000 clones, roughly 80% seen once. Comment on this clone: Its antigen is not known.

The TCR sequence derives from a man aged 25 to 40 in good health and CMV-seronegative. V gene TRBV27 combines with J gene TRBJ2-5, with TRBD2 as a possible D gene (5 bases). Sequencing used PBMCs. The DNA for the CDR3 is TGTGCCGCGGGCTATACCTACTTC. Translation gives CAAGYTYF.